Below, 8 T cell receptor beta chains from the same sample are listed, as sequenced in a study of shared clonotypes between healthy human individuals. Naive CD8 cells were CD45RO-negative, positively selected for CCR7, excluding terminally differentiated effector memory CD45RA+ cells. Produced via immunoSEQ multiplex PCR; TCRdb's table is partial and in-frame only. The sample lists roughly 550,000 clones, nearly 97% occurring once. Sequencing was performed on naive CD8+ T cells sorted from blood. The receptors here all came from a woman aged 25 to 39 in good health.

The V call is TRBV7-9, the J call TRBJ1-1, with a weak D call TRBD1 (6 bases). The CDR3 has 15 residues. Germline V gives CDR1 SEHNR, CDR2 FQNEAQ (reference sequence). V lost 2 bases to trimming and J lost 5 bases, with 15 bases between them. The chain's CDR3 is CASSLIPGQRTEAFF. The CDR3 DNA follows: TGTGCCAGCAGCTTAATACCGGGACAAAGAACTGAAGCTTTCTTT.

V gene TRBV13 combines with J gene TRBJ2-1, with 8 bases lining up with TRBD2. V shed 4 bases and J 8 bases; nucleotides not matched to a gene: 13. Germline CDR1 reads PRHDT; CDR2 reads FYEKMQ (reference sequence). This CDR3 is built from 16 residues. The CDR3 loop is CASSSPGEAGAHEQFF. CDR3 coding DNA: TGTGCCAGCAGCTCCCCGGGGGAAGCGGGAGCCCATGAGCAGTTCTTC.

The chain is built from TRBV10-3 and TRBJ2-3; TRBD2 might be the D (6 bases). In germline, CDR1 is ENHRY, CDR2 SYGVKD. V lost 8 bases to trimming and J lost 0 bases, with 12 bases between them. The CDR3 extends over 14 amino acids. The CDR3 region is CAIYSGGSTDTQYF. The CDR3 bases are TGTGCCATCTACTCCGGGGGAAGCACAGATACGCAGTATTTT.

The chain uses TRBV4-1 and TRBJ2-1; 7 nucleotides match TRBD2. There are 15 residues in the CDR3. V trimming: 4 bases; J trimming: 8 bases; junction bases outside the gene matches: 11. CDR1 MGHRA and CDR2 YSYEKL come from the germline V gene. CDR3 in DNA: TGCGCCAGCAGCCTACCGGGACTACCTTTTGATGAGCAGTTCTTC. Translated: CASSLPGLPFDEQFF.

V and J are TRBV19 and TRBJ2-7; D could derive from TRBD1 or TRBD2 (5 bases each). The CDR3 is made up of 15 amino acids. Deletions cut 1 base from V and 5 bases from J, with 15 bases between. Germline V gives CDR1 LNHDA, CDR2 SQIVND (reference sequence). The DNA for the CDR3 is TGTGCCAGTAGTATAGTCGAGGGGTCCATAGACGAGCAGTACTTC. Protein: CASSIVEGSIDEQYF.

The chain employs TRBV6-6 and TRBJ2-4; D not certain. V was shortened by 2 bases and J by 0 bases, with 5 bases between the two germline ends. The germline gives CDR1 MNHNY, CDR2 SVGAGI (reference sequence). CDR3 size: 14 residues. In nucleotides, the CDR3 is TGTGCCAGCAGTTACCAGGTAGCCAAAAACATTCAGTACTTC. Translating it yields CASSYQVAKNIQYF.

The V gene is TRBV7-2, the J gene TRBJ2-1, with 10 bases matching TRBD2. CDR1 and CDR2 from the germline V gene are SGHTA and FQGNSA. CDR3 length equals 18 residues. J gave up 6 bases and V 1 base, and 12 bases lay outside the gene matches. This CDR3 reads CASSLVVGMASGSNEQFF. The CDR3 DNA sequence: TGTGCCAGCAGCTTAGTGGTCGGTATGGCTAGCGGGAGCAATGAGCAGTTCTTC.

The genes are TRBV5-1 and TRBJ1-1, with D possibly matching TRBD1 (5 bases). Germline CDR1 is SGHRS and CDR2 is YFSETQ. This CDR3 contains 13 residues. V dropped 0 bases and J dropped 6 bases, with 9 bases sitting between them. The chain's CDR3 is CASSLDGDPEAFF. DNA for the CDR3: TGCGCCAGCAGCTTGGATGGGGACCCTGAAGCTTTCTTT. The full variable domain, its missing parts supplied by reference TRBV5-1 and TRBJ1-1, is KAGVTQTPRYLIKTRGQQVTLSCSPISGHRSVSWYQQTPGQGLQFLFEYFSETQRNKGNFPGRFSGRQFSNSRSEMNVSTLELGDSALYLCASSLDGDPEAFFGQGTRLTVV.